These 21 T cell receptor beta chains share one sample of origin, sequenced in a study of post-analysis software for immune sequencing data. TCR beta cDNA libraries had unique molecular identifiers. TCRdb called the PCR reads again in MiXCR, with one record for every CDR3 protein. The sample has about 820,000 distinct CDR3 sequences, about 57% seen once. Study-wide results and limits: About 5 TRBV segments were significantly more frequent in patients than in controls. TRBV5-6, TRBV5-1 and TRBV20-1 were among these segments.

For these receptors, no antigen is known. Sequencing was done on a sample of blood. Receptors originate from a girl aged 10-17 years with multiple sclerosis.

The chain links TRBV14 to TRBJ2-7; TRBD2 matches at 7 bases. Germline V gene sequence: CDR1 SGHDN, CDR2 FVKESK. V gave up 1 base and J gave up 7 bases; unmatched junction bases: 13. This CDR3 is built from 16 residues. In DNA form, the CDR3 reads TGTGCCAGCAGCCAAGCGTCTGGGACTATTTCCAATGAGCAGTACTTC. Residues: CASSQASGTISNEQYF.

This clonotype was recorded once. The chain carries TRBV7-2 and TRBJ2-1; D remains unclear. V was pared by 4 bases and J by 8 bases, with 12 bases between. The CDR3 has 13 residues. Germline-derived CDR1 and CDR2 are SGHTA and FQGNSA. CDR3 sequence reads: CASSSPSRYEQFF. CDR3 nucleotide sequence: TGTGCCAGCAGCTCGCCTAGTCGGTATGAGCAGTTCTTC. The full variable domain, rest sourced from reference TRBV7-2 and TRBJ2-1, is GAGVSQSPSNKVTEKGKDVELRCDPISGHTALYWYRQSLGQGLEFLIYFQGNSAPDKSGLPSDRFSAERTGGSVSTLTIQRTQQEDSAVYLCASSSPSRYEQFFGPGTRLTVL.

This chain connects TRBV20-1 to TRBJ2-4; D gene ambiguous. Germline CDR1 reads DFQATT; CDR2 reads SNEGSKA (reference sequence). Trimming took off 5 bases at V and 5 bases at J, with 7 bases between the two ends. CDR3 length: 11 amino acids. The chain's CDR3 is CSAAHENIQYF. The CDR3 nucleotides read TGCAGTGCTGCTCATGAAAACATTCAGTACTTC.

CDR3: CASRKGTGANVLTF. CDR3 DNA: TGTGCCAGCAGGAAGGGGACTGGGGCCAACGTCCTGACTTTC. The chain employs TRBV21-1 and TRBJ2-6. TRBV21-1 is designated a pseudogene. The CDR3 is made up of 14 amino acids.

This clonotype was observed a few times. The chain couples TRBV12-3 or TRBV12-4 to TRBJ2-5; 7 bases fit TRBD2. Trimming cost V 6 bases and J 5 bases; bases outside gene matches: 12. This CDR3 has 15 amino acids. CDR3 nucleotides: TGTGCCAGCAGCCCGGATTGGACTAGATCGGAGACCCAGTACTTC. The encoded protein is CASSPDWTRSETQYF.

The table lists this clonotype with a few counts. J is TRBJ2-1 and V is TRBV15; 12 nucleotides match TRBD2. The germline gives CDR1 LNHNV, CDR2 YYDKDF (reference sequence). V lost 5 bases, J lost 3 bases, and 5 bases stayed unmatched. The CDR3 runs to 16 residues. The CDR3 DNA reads TGTGCCACCAGCGGAGGACTAGCGGGGAGCTACAATGAGCAGTTCTTC. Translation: CATSGGLAGSYNEQFF.

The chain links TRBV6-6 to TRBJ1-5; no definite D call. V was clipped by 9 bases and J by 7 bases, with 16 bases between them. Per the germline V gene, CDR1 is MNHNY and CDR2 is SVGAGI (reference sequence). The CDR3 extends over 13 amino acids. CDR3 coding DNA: TGTGCCAGTGGGTCCAGCGGGGTACAGCCCCAGCATTTT. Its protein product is CASGSSGVQPQHF.

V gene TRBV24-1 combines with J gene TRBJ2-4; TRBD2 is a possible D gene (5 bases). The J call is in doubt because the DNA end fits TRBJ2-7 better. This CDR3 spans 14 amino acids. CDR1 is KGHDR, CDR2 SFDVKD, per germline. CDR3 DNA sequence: TGTGCCACCAGTGAGTTCGGGGAGAACTACGAGCAGTACTTC. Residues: CATSEFGENYEQYF.

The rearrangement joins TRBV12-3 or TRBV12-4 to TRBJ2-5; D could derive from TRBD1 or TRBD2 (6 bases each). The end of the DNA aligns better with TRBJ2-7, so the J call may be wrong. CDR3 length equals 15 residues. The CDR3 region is CASSLTGANQYEQYF. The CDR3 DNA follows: TGTGCCAGCAGTTTGACGGGGGCGAATCAGTACGAGCAGTACTTC.

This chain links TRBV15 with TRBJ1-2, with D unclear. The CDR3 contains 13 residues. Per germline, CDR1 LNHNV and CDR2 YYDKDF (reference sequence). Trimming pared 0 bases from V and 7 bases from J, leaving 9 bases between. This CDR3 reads CATSRDLGSGYTF. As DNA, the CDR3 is TGTGCCACCAGCAGAGATCTGGGCTCTGGCTACACCTTC.

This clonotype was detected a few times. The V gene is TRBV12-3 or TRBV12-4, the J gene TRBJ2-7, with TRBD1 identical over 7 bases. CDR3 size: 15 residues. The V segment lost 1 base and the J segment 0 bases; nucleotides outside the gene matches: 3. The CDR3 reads CASSLVGDSSYEQYF. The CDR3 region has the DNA TGTGCCAGCAGTTTAGTTGGGGACAGCTCCTACGAGCAGTACTTC.

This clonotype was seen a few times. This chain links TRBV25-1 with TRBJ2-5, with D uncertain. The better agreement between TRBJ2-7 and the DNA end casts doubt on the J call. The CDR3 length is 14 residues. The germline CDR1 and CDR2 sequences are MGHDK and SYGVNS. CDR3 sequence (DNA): TGTGCCAGCAGTGACCTAGGTGCTTGGGGCGAGCAGTACTTC. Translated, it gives CASSDLGAWGEQYF.

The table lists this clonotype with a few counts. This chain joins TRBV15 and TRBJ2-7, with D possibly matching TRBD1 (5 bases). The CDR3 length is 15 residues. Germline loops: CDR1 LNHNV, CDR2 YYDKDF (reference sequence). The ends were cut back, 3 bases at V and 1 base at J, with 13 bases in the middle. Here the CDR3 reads CATSREQESSYEQYF. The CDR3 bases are TGTGCCACCAGCAGGGAACAGGAATCATCCTACGAGCAGTACTTC.

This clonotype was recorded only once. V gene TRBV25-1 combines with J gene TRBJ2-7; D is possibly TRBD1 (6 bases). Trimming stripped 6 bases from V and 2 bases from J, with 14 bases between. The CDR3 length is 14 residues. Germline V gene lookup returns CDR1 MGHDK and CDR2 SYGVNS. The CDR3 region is CASSRTGQAYEQYF. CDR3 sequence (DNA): TGTGCCAGCAGCCGGACGGGACAAGCCTACGAGCAGTACTTC.

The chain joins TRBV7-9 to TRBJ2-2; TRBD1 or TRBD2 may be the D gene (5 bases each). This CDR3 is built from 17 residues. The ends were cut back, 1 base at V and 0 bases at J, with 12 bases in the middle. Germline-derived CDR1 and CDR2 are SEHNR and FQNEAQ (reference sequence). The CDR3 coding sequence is TGTGCCAGCAGCTTAGAGGTTGGGGGAACGAACACCGGGGAGCTGTTTTTT. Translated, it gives CASSLEVGGTNTGELFF.

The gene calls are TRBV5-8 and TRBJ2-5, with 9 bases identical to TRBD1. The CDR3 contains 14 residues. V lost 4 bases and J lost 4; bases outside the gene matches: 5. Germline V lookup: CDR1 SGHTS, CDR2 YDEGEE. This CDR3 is CASSNDRGAETQYF. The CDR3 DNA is TGTGCCAGCAGCAACGACAGGGGGGCAGAGACCCAGTACTTC.

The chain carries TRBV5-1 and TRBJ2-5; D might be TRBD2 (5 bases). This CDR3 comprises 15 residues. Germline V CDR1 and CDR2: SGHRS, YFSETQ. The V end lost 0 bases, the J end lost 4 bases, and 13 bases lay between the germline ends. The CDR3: CASSLAQSGRETQYF. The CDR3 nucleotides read TGCGCCAGCAGCTTGGCCCAAAGCGGTCGAGAGACCCAGTACTTC.

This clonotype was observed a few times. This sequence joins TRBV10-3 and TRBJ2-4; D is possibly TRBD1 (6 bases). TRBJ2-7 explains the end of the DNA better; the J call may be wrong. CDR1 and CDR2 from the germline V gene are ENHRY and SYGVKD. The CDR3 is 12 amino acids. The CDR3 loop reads CAISAQGTEQYF. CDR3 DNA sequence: TGTGCCATCAGCGCTCAGGGGACCGAGCAGTACTTC.

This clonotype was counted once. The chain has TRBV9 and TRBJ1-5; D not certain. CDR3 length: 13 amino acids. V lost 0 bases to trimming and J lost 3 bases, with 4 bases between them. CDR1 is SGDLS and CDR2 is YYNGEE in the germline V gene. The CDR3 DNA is TGTGCCAGCAGCGTAGGGTACAATCAGCCCCAGCATTTT. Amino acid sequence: CASSVGYNQPQHF.

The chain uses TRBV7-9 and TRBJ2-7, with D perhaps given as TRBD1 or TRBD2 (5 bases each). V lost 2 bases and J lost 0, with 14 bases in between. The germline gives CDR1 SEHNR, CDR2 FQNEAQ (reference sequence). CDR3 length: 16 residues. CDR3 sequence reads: CASSLTTGTRSYEQYF. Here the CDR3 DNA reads TGTGCCAGCAGCTTAACTACGGGGACGCGCTCCTACGAGCAGTACTTC.

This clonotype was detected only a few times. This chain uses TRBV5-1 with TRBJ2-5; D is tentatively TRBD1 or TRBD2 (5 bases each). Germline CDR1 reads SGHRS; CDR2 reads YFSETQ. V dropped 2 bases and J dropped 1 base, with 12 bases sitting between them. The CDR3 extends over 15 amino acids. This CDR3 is CASSFRPGPQETQYF. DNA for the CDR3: TGCGCCAGCAGCTTCCGACCGGGACCCCAAGAGACCCAGTACTTC.